One sample yielded the 29 T cell receptor beta chains listed below, sequenced in a study of T-cell reconstitution after alpha-beta-depleted transplantation in children. The TCRbeta library incorporated unique molecular identifiers. TCRdb recomputed calls from the PCR reads with MiXCR, one row per CDR3 protein. Of some 190,000 distinct CDR3 sequences listed, over 8.5% are singletons. Sequencing used PBMCs, obtained before TCRalphabeta/CD19-depleted stem cell transplant. These receptors all come from a boy younger than 10 with acute myeloid leukemia, due to receive a stem cell transplant.

This clonotype has ten or more counts. The rearrangement uses TRBV24-1 and TRBJ1-1; unclear D gene. Germline-derived CDR1 and CDR2 are KGHDR and SFDVKD. The CDR3 runs to 11 residues. The germline V and J ends were trimmed by 8 bases and 1 base, with 4 bases remaining between them. CDR3: CATKTNTEAFF. The CDR3 DNA is TGTGCCACCAAAACGAACACTGAAGCTTTCTTT.

This clonotype was counted at least ten times. The gene calls are TRBV20-1 and TRBJ1-4; TRBD1 matches at 8 bases. This CDR3 comprises 14 residues. Trimming at V came to 6 bases and at J to 7 bases, leaving 10 bases not matched to a gene. Germline CDR1 reads DFQATT; CDR2 reads SNEGSKA (reference sequence). Here the CDR3 reads CSARDRPPGEKLFF. CDR3 nucleotide sequence: TGCAGTGCGCGGGACAGGCCCCCGGGTGAAAAACTGTTTTTT.

This clonotype was detected many times. The V and J genes are TRBV4-2 and TRBJ2-3, with TRBD1 matching 8 bases. The CDR3 spans 13 residues. The trim removed 0 bases at V and 10 bases at J, leaving 3 bases unmatched. CDR1 is LGHNA and CDR2 is YNFKEQ in the germline V gene. This CDR3 is CASSQDPGGSQYF. CDR3 sequence (DNA): TGTGCCAGCAGCCAAGACCCAGGGGGCTCGCAGTATTTT.

There are many counts of this clonotype. J is TRBJ2-1 and V is TRBV3-1; TRBD2 matches at 14 bases. The CDR3 spans 16 residues. V gave up 2 bases and J gave up 10 bases; unmatched junction bases: 7. Germline V gene sequence: CDR1 LGHDT, CDR2 YNNKEL (reference sequence). The CDR3 bases are TGTGCCAGCAGCCAACCGGGACTAGCGGGAGAGGACGAGCAGTTCTTC. It encodes CASSQPGLAGEDEQFF.

Comments on this clonotype: At one end the junction does not follow the germline gene, possibly because of a read error. The gene calls are TRBV3-1 and TRBJ2-4, with TRBD2 matching over 12 bases. Germline assignment: CDR1 LGHDT and CDR2 YNNKEL (reference sequence). This CDR3 contains 17 residues. CDR3 sequence (DNA): TGTGCCACCAGCAAAGGGCGGGCTAGCGGGGGGGCAGACATTCAGTACTTC. Its translation: CATSKGRASGGADIQYF.

This clonotype was counted at least ten times. V usage is TRBV10-2 and J usage is TRBJ2-1; tentative D call: TRBD2 (6 bases). The CDR3 totals 15 residues. Trimming shortened V by 4 bases and J by 2 bases, and 12 bases separated the two germline ends. Germline assignment: CDR1 WSHSY and CDR2 SAAADI. The CDR3 spells CASSAGTLAYNEQFF. The DNA for the CDR3 is TGCGCCAGCAGTGCCGGGACTCTCGCCTACAATGAGCAGTTCTTC.

This clonotype was seen more than once but under ten times. The chain uses TRBV14 and TRBJ2-5, with D perhaps matching TRBD2 (5 bases). This CDR3 spans 13 amino acids. Germline assignment: CDR1 SGHDN and CDR2 FVKESK. V dropped 4 bases and J dropped 7 bases, with 13 bases sitting between them. The CDR3 nucleotides are TGTGCCAGCAGCCCTGGCGGGTATGGGACCCAGTACTTC. The encoded protein is CASSPGGYGTQYF.

This rearrangement joins TRBV12-3 or TRBV12-4 to TRBJ2-1; D is unresolved. The V gene lost 7 bases and the J gene lost 5 bases, with 12 bases spanning the gap. The length of the CDR3 is 13 residues. CDR3 sequence: CASTQASHNEQFF. The DNA for the CDR3 is TGTGCCAGCACTCAAGCCAGCCACAATGAGCAGTTCTTC.

This clonotype was seen only a few times. The chain couples TRBV12-3 or TRBV12-4 to TRBJ2-1; D uncertain. With 3 bases removed from V and 10 bases from J, the gap between germline ends came to 10 bases. This CDR3 is built from 12 residues. CDR3: CASSFRAEEQFF. For the CDR3, the DNA is TGTGCCAGCAGTTTTCGGGCAGAGGAGCAGTTCTTC.

Ten or more counts support this clonotype. This chain links TRBV7-2 with TRBJ1-2; 7 positions match TRBD1. CDR1 and CDR2 (germline): SGHTA, FQGNSA. This CDR3 contains 15 residues. The ends lost 5 bases at V and 4 bases at J; junction bases unmatched: 10. The CDR3 nucleotides read TGTGCCAGCAGCCCTCCTTTGACAGGGCCCTATGGCTACACCTTC. This codes for CASSPPLTGPYGYTF.

This clonotype was seen ten or more times. The chain combines TRBV3-1 with TRBJ1-1; D is undetermined. Trimming shortened V by 0 bases and J by 6 bases, and 5 bases separated the two germline ends. The V gene's germline CDR1 is LGHDT and CDR2 YNNKEL (reference sequence). CDR3 length: 12 amino acids. The CDR3: CASSQERAEAFF. The DNA for the CDR3 is TGTGCCAGCAGCCAAGAGAGGGCTGAAGCTTTCTTT.

This clonotype was picked up many times. The chain joins TRBV4-1 to TRBJ2-1; 8 bases line up with TRBD2. Germline V CDR1 and CDR2: MGHRA, YSYEKL. V shed 0 bases, J shed 4 bases, and the junction held 11 bases outside the gene matches. CDR3 length: 18 residues. CDR3: CASSQDPSAGGQYNEQFF. As DNA, the CDR3 is TGCGCCAGCAGCCAAGATCCCTCGGCGGGGGGCCAATACAATGAGCAGTTCTTC.

In this sample, this clonotype turned up many times. The chain links TRBV20-1 to TRBJ1-5, with a weak D call TRBD1 (6 bases). Germline CDR1 reads DFQATT; CDR2 reads SNEGSKA (reference sequence). V lost 5 bases to trimming and J lost 2 bases, with 10 bases between them. The CDR3 is 13 residues long. The CDR3 region is CSAPPGGNQPQHF. CDR3 DNA: TGCAGTGCTCCCCCAGGGGGCAATCAGCCCCAGCATTTT.

This clonotype was recorded at least ten times. The chain is built from TRBV18 and TRBJ2-7, with 9 bases matching TRBD2. With V trimmed by 5 bases and J by 0 bases, 5 bases remained unmatched. Germline V lookup: CDR1 KGHSH, CDR2 LQKENI. This CDR3 has 15 residues. CDR3 amino acids: CASSGTSKPSYEQYF. The CDR3 DNA reads TGTGCCAGCTCAGGGACTAGCAAACCCTCCTACGAGCAGTACTTC.

Worth noting for this clonotype: A much bigger clone sits one base away, suggesting this may be a read error. This chain connects TRBV4-2 to TRBJ2-5; D unclear. The CDR3 length is 13 residues. Germline CDR1 and CDR2: LGHNA and YNFKEQ. With 5 bases removed from V and 0 bases from J, the gap between germline ends came to 7 bases. As DNA, the CDR3 is TGTGCCAGCAGCTCCGGGTACCAAGAGACCCAGTACTTC. This codes for CASSSGYQETQYF.

At least ten counts were recorded for this clonotype. V and J are TRBV5-1 and TRBJ2-5; 8 nucleotides match TRBD2. Germline V gene lookup returns CDR1 SGHRS and CDR2 YFSETQ. Trimming cost V 6 bases and J 4 bases; bases outside gene matches: 2. The CDR3 sequence is 12 residues long. CDR3 loop: CASKREGETQYF. CDR3 DNA: TGCGCCAGCAAACGGGAGGGAGAGACCCAGTACTTC.

For this clonotype: Since a much larger clone is just one base distant, this may be a read error. The chain links TRBV5-8 to TRBJ1-5, with D possibly matching TRBD1 (5 bases). CDR3 length equals 13 residues. Germline V lookup: CDR1 SGHTS, CDR2 YDEGEE. DNA for the CDR3: TGTGCCAGCAGCGGTTGGGGGGGGTTGCCCCAGCGTTTT. Translating it yields CASSGWGGLPQRF.

This clonotype was detected ten times or more. The chain employs TRBV20-1 and TRBJ1-1, with 7 bases identical to TRBD1. Germline V gene sequence: CDR1 DFQATT, CDR2 SNEGSKA (reference sequence). Trimming removed 6 bases from V and 5 bases from J; junction bases left unmatched: 12. The CDR3 extends over 14 amino acids. The DNA for the CDR3 is TGCAGTGCCACGCCAGGGGGTCCGGAGACTGAAGCTTTCTTT. It is translated as CSATPGGPETEAFF.

This clonotype was detected many times. V gene TRBV27 combines with J gene TRBJ2-1; D call uncertain. The germline V gene has CDR1 MNHEY and CDR2 SMNVEV (reference sequence). V dropped 5 bases and J dropped 8 bases, with 16 bases sitting between them. The CDR3 has 14 residues. CDR3 in amino acids: CASSPLATGDEQFF. The CDR3 nucleotides are TGTGCCAGCAGTCCCTTAGCCACTGGGGATGAGCAGTTCTTC.

This clonotype has ten or more counts. V and J are TRBV7-8 and TRBJ2-7; D perhaps matches TRBD2 (6 bases). The ends were cut back, 5 bases at V and 12 bases at J, with 17 bases in the middle. The length of the CDR3 is 12 residues. Germline V CDR1 and CDR2: SGHVS, FQNEAQ. CDR3 region: CASSTLGLLPYF. CDR3 sequence (DNA): TGTGCCAGCAGCACCCTGGGACTTCTTCCGTACTTC.

This clonotype was seen repeatedly, ten times or more. This chain connects TRBV12-3 or TRBV12-4 to TRBJ1-5; no clear D gene. This CDR3 is 14 amino acids long. The V gene lost 4 bases and the J gene lost 0 bases, with 7 bases spanning the gap. The CDR3: CASSSTASNQPQHF. As DNA, the CDR3 is TGTGCCAGCAGTTCAACAGCTAGCAATCAGCCCCAGCATTTT.

This clonotype was detected ten times or more. V gene TRBV24-1 combines with J gene TRBJ2-2, with TRBD2 matching 11 bases. Germline CDR1 is KGHDR and CDR2 is SFDVKD. V lost 4 bases, J lost 1 base, and 1 base stayed unmatched. The CDR3 has 16 amino acids. CDR3 residues: CATSDGLAGNTGELFF. DNA for the CDR3: TGTGCCACCAGTGACGGACTAGCGGGGAACACCGGGGAGCTGTTTTTT.

This clonotype was seen ten or more times. This chain connects TRBV28 to TRBJ2-7; tentatively, D is TRBD2 (6 bases). The germline V and J ends were trimmed by 6 bases and 0 bases, with 12 bases remaining between them. Germline V gives CDR1 MDHEN, CDR2 SYDVKM. The CDR3 runs 14 residues. The CDR3 DNA reads TGTGCCAGCAGCCCTGGGGGGTCCTCCTACGAGCAGTACTTC. It specifies CASSPGGSSYEQYF. Complete variable domain (other parts from reference TRBV28 and TRBJ2-7): DVKVTQSSRYLVKRTGEKVFLECVQDMDHENMFWYRQDPGLGLRLIYFSYDVKMKEKGDIPEGYSVSREKKERFSLILESASTNQTSMYLCASSPGGSSYEQYFGPGTRLTVT.

There are many counts of this clonotype. V is TRBV5-1 and J is TRBJ1-2, with 8 bases lining up with TRBD1. The CDR3 covers 13 residues. V dropped 3 bases and J dropped 7; count of bases not matched to a gene: 5. CDR1 is SGHRS, CDR2 YFSETQ, per germline. The CDR3 DNA reads as TGCGCCAGCAGCTGGACAGGGAACAGTGGCTACACCTTC. Encoded protein: CASSWTGNSGYTF.

This clonotype was counted many times. This chain uses TRBV6-2 or TRBV6-3 with TRBJ2-5; TRBD2 matches at 14 bases. CDR1 is MNHEY and CDR2 is SVGEGT in the germline V gene. Trimming cost V 4 bases and J 3 bases; bases outside gene matches: 4. The CDR3 has 16 amino acids. CDR3 in DNA: TGTGCCAGCAGTTCCGGGACTAGCGGGGGAAAAGAGACCCAGTACTTC. Translating gives CASSSGTSGGKETQYF.

This clonotype was seen repeatedly, ten times or more. This chain joins TRBV7-9 and TRBJ1-6; TRBD1 is a possible D gene (6 bases). The V end lost 1 base, the J end lost 12 bases, and 22 bases lay between the germline ends. The CDR3 has 17 residues. Germline-derived CDR1 and CDR2 are SEHNR and FQNEAQ (reference sequence). The CDR3 nucleotides read TGTGCCAGCAGCTTAGAGTCGGGGGCTTCTCGGGTAGAACCCCTCCACTTT. This gives the protein CASSLESGASRVEPLHF.

This clonotype was detected ten times or more. The CDR3 protein is CASSFRGVLEQYF. CDR3 bases: TGTGCCAGCAGCTTCCGAGGTGTATTGGAGCAGTACTTC. The chain carries TRBV7-9 and TRBJ2-7; D remains unclear. Germline lookup yields CDR1 SEHNR and CDR2 FQNEAQ (reference sequence). V was cut by 3 bases and J by 7 bases, with 13 bases left in between. The CDR3 has 13 amino acids.

This clonotype occurred many times. The chain recombines TRBV12-3 or TRBV12-4 with TRBJ2-2, with 7 bases fitting TRBD2. V was pared by 1 base and J by 6 bases, with 2 bases of the junction left unmatched. The CDR3 covers 14 residues. The CDR3 spells CASSLDGLAGELFF. The CDR3 DNA follows: TGTGCCAGCAGTTTAGACGGACTAGCCGGGGAGCTGTTTTTT.

This clonotype was seen ten or more times. The chain employs TRBV9 and TRBJ2-2; 8 bases map to TRBD1. Trimming at V came to 2 bases and at J to 5 bases, leaving 5 bases not matched to a gene. CDR3 length: 15 amino acids. Germline loops: CDR1 SGDLS, CDR2 YYNGEE. The CDR3 protein is CASSVAQGATGELFF. CDR3 bases: TGTGCCAGCAGCGTTGCGCAGGGGGCAACCGGGGAGCTGTTTTTT.